This T cell receptor (beta chain) appears in the sequencing data of a study of cytomegalovirus exposure and HLA in healthy donors. 13 Jbeta primers and 60 Vbeta primers were used for the PCR. Data came from immunoSEQ multiplex PCR; TCRdb stores just in-frame clones and leaves some out. The sample includes fewer than 150,000 clones, 80% of them seen just once. CDR3 length equals 15 residues. V dropped 2 bases and J dropped 1; count of bases not matched to a gene: 5. Per the germline V gene, CDR1 is SGHNT and CDR2 is YYREEE (reference sequence). Source material: PBMCs. This receptor was identified in a female donor in good health and CMV-seropositive. V usage is TRBV5-4 and J usage is TRBJ2-7; 8 bases fit TRBD1. This CDR3 reads CASSFSQGDSYEQYF. As DNA, the CDR3 is TGTGCCAGCAGCTTTTCACAGGGGGATTCCTACGAGCAGTACTTC.